What follows are 16 T cell receptor beta chains derived from one specimen sequenced in a study of shared clonotypes between healthy human individuals. Repertoires were generated with immunoSEQ multiplex PCR, while TCRdb's copy carries only in-frame clones and drops some. This table holds about 2.4 million clones, roughly 93% found once. Specimen: naive CD4+ T cells from PBMCs. Subset reported: CD45RA+ positively selected. The receptors were sampled from a young man in good health. Some clones in this sample may be carry-over from other donors' samples.

This chain connects TRBV5-6 to TRBJ1-5, with TRBD1 identical over 7 bases. Germline values: CDR1 SGHDT, CDR2 YYEEEE. This CDR3 has 15 amino acids. Trimming removed 1 base from V and 2 bases from J; junction bases left unmatched: 3. CDR3 nucleotide sequence: TGTGCCAGCAGCTTGTACAGGGGCGGCAATCAGCCCCAGCATTTT. Translating it yields CASSLYRGGNQPQHF. The full variable domain, its missing parts supplied by reference TRBV5-6 and TRBJ1-5, is DAGVTQSPTHLIKTRGQQVTLRCSPKSGHDTVSWYQQALGQGPQFIFQYYEEEERQRGNFPDRFSGHQFPNYSSELNVNALLLGDSALYLCASSLYRGGNQPQHFGDGTRLSIL.

This clone was found once. This chain uses TRBV28 with TRBJ1-3; TRBD1 might be the D (5 bases). V lost 6 bases, J lost 2 bases, and 14 bases lay in between. In germline, CDR1 is MDHEN, CDR2 SYDVKM. The CDR3 loop spans 15 amino acids. CDR3 DNA sequence: TGTGCCAGCAGCGTAGGTGGGGGGGCTGGAAACACCATATATTTT. Amino acids: CASSVGGGAGNTIYF.

The CDR3 region is CASSALSGAGGSYTQYF. DNA of the CDR3: TGTGCCAGCAGCGCCCTATCGGGAGCGGGAGGGTCCTATACGCAGTATTTT. The V call is TRBV9, the J call TRBJ2-3; TRBD2 agrees at 10 bases. CDR1 and CDR2 (germline): SGDLS, YYNGEE. After removal of 3 bases from V and 7 bases from J, the junction contained 14 bases not matched to a gene. The CDR3 has 17 residues.

V gene TRBV18 combines with J gene TRBJ2-5, with D hard to call. The ends were cut back, 8 bases at V and 0 bases at J, with 10 bases in the middle. The CDR3 has 13 amino acids. Germline V CDR1 and CDR2: KGHSH, LQKENI. CDR3 in amino acids: CASQQLYQETQYF. CDR3 bases: TGTGCCAGCCAACAGTTGTACCAAGAGACCCAGTACTTC. Full variable domain (outside the CDR3, taken from reference TRBV18 and TRBJ2-5): NAGVMQNPRHLVRRRGQEARLRCSPMKGHSHVYWYRQLPEEGLKFMVYLQKENIIDESGMPKERFSAEFPKEGPSILRIQQVVRGDSAAYFCASQQLYQETQYFGPGTRLLVL.

On this clone itself: The sample contains more than one DNA sequence encoding this CDR3. The chain combines TRBV5-1 with TRBJ2-6; D is unclear. Germline assignment: CDR1 SGHRS and CDR2 YFSETQ. CDR3 length equals 14 residues. V dropped 0 bases and J dropped 7 bases, with 8 bases sitting between them. CDR3 residues: CASSLAPSANVLTF. The CDR3 bases are TGCGCCAGCAGCTTGGCCCCGAGCGCCAACGTCCTGACTTTC.

V is TRBV15 and J is TRBJ2-3, with D perhaps given as TRBD1 or TRBD2 (7 bases each). CDR1 is LNHNV and CDR2 is YYDKDF in the germline V gene (reference sequence). V lost 3 bases and J lost 4, with 11 bases in between. This CDR3 region has 14 residues. In nucleotides, the CDR3 is TGTGCCACCAGCAGGACAGGGAGGGCAGATACGCAGTATTTT. Translating gives CATSRTGRADTQYF.

This chain links TRBV9 with TRBJ2-7; 13 bases line up with TRBD2. Germline V lookup: CDR1 SGDLS, CDR2 YYNGEE. CDR3 length equals 16 residues. V trimming: 4 bases; J trimming: 8 bases; junction bases outside the gene matches: 12. The CDR3 region is CASSPGKLAGGSKQYF. CDR3 nucleotide sequence: TGTGCCAGCAGCCCAGGTAAACTAGCGGGAGGGTCCAAGCAGTACTTC. Full variable domain (rest looked up from reference TRBV9 and TRBJ2-7): DSGVTQTPKHLITATGQRVTLRCSPRSGDLSVYWYQQSLDQGLQFLIQYYNGEERAKGNILERFSAQQFPDLHSELNLSSLELGDSALYFCASSPGKLAGGSKQYFGPGTRLTVT.

This clone was seen once. The V and J genes are TRBV12-1 and TRBJ1-2; the listed D gene, TRBD1, was not tested against the DNA. TRBV12-1 is a recognized pseudogene. The CDR3 extends over 14 amino acids. The DNA of the CDR3 is TGTGCCAGCAGCACAAGGACAGGAGACTATGGCTACACCTTC. It is translated as CASSTRTGDYGYTF.

This chain links TRBV5-1 with TRBJ2-3; weak D call: TRBD1 (5 bases). The CDR3 length is 17 residues. From germline, CDR1 is SGHRS and CDR2 YFSETQ. The V end lost 2 bases, the J end lost 3 bases, and 19 bases lay between the germline ends. The CDR3 DNA reads as TGCGCCAGCAGCTTAGAAGGACACAGACTCTCAACAGATACGCAGTATTTT. This encodes CASSLEGHRLSTDTQYF.

V is TRBV30 and J is TRBJ1-2; D remains unclear. CDR3 length equals 11 residues. Germline V lookup: CDR1 GTSNPN, CDR2 SVGIG (reference sequence). V shed 0 bases and J shed 8 bases, with 7 bases lying between them. The CDR3 protein is CAWSVRAGYTF. The CDR3 DNA sequence: TGTGCCTGGAGTGTACGCGCGGGCTACACCTTC.

V and J are TRBV6-5 and TRBJ1-3, with D unclear. With 6 bases removed from V and 3 bases from J, the gap between germline ends came to 6 bases. This CDR3 contains 12 residues. CDR1 is MNHEY, CDR2 SVGAGI, per germline. The CDR3 nucleotides are TGTGCCAGCAGGACGAGTGGAAACACCATATATTTT. This translates into CASRTSGNTIYF.

With respect to this clone: Other DNA sequences in the same sample also yield this CDR3. The V call is TRBV30, the J call TRBJ1-1, with D uncertain. CDR1 is GTSNPN, CDR2 SVGIG, per germline (reference sequence). V lost 0 bases and J 4 bases, leaving 6 bases between the germline ends. The CDR3 runs 12 residues. This CDR3 is CAWSVLSTEAFF. CDR3 DNA sequence: TGTGCCTGGAGTGTACTTAGCACTGAAGCTTTCTTT. Full variable domain (rest looked up from reference TRBV30 and TRBJ1-1): SQTIHQWPATLVQPVGSPLSLECTVEGTSNPNLYWYRQAAGRGLQLLFYSVGIGQISSEVPQNLSASRPQDRQFILSSKKLLLSDSGFYLCAWSVLSTEAFFGQGTRLTVV.

This clone occurred once. The genes are TRBV2 and TRBJ2-6, with D perhaps matching TRBD1 (6 bases). The CDR3 length is 18 residues. V gave up 5 bases and J gave up 0 bases, with 17 bases separating them. Germline V gene sequence: CDR1 SNHLY, CDR2 FYNNEI. The CDR3 loop reads CASSSTQGYSSGANVLTF. CDR3 coding DNA: TGTGCCAGCAGTTCTACACAGGGCTACAGCTCTGGGGCCAACGTCCTGACTTTC.

The DNA of the CDR3 is TGCGCCAGCAGCTTAACTAGCGAGCGCTACGAGCAGTACTTC. Its protein product is CASSLTSERYEQYF. The rearrangement joins TRBV5-1 to TRBJ2-7, with TRBD2 matching over 7 bases. Germline V lookup: CDR1 SGHRS, CDR2 YFSETQ. Trimming cost V 2 bases and J 3 bases; bases outside gene matches: 5. The CDR3 length is 14 residues.

The V and J genes are TRBV5-1 and TRBJ1-1; D is undetermined. The CDR3 has 11 residues. Trimming took off 0 bases at V and 7 bases at J, with 4 bases between the two ends. Germline values: CDR1 SGHRS, CDR2 YFSETQ. The CDR3 DNA sequence: TGCGCCAGCAGCTTGGGATTTGAAGCTTTCTTT. It is translated as CASSLGFEAFF.

The chain joins TRBV5-1 to TRBJ1-1; 10 bases match TRBD1. The germline CDR1 and CDR2 sequences are SGHRS and YFSETQ. V shed 4 bases and J 12 bases; nucleotides not matched to a gene: 9. The CDR3 is 13 amino acids. CDR3 DNA sequence: TGCGCCAGCAGCGATGGGACAGGGGTGTCGACTTTCTTT. It yields the protein CASSDGTGVSTFF.